This T cell receptor (beta chain) originates from a study of shared clonotypes between healthy human individuals (dated by TCRdb to the early 2020s). For the study in its entirety: The cohort included a few men and a couple of women between 18 and 49 years of age. Leukapheresis yielded between about 0.9 and 8.9 billion PBMCs per donor. To estimate repertoire size and how much clonotypes are shared between individuals, the study performed deep sequencing of blood TCR repertoires from about 5 healthy adults. Different laboratories and diverse techniques were used to prepare libraries and sequence TCR repertoires, to increase sequencing depth and limit assay-specific biases.

The CDR3 runs 13 amino acids, cysteine and phenylalanine included. Only the CDR3 region is kept as DNA, spanning 39 bases read in frame from base 1. V is cut by 4 bases and J by 5 bases, and the space between the germline ends is 11 bases. CDR1 and CDR2 are drawn from the germline V gene: SGHTA, FQGTGA. TCR CDR3 regions were amplified from genomic DNA by multiplex PCR using the deep immunoSEQ assay. For each cell subset, the extracted genomic DNA was distributed evenly across all wells of several immunoSEQ 96-well plates, and each plate served as one replicate. For unsorted PBMC, 250 to 350 ng of genomic DNA, equivalent to about 30,000 T cell genomes, went into each replicate PCR. Genomic DNA from unsorted PBMC was sequenced over ten immunoSEQ deep assay plates. Purified libraries were quantified with a Qubit 3.0 fluorometer, sized on a Bioanalyzer 2100, and re-quantified with the KAPA Library Quantification kit. Every immunoSEQ 96-well plate was sequenced on a dedicated single-read 150-cycle Illumina NextSeq 550 flow cell. The authors' pipeline ran thus. Because the immunoSEQ output held only junctional sequences and lacked quality scores, the filtering could not match the filtering applied to full-length reads. Sequences were annotated with PyIR, a Python wrapper for IgBLAST v1.9, using IMGT germline references to assign V/J genes and CDR3. Any read was removed if the V/J assignment was weak (E-value above 1e-6), the CDR3 was missing, or the read contained stop codons, out-of-frame junctions, or ambiguous translated residues. A V3J clonotype was defined by an identical inferred V gene, J gene, and CDR3 amino acid sequence. Percentage overlap between repertoires was computed as shared unique clonotypes divided by the size of the smaller repertoire. Richness of each repertoire was evaluated using RTK rarefaction, the Chao1 estimator, and Recon v2.1 estimates of unobserved clonotypes. What TCRdb holds here is the immuneACCESS table cut down to in-frame rearrangements. Part of the clones is not present; checked against another copy, under half of the missing clones reflect an unresolved V gene, and the others are unexplained. That table is the source of V, J and clone size, and D and trimming were worked out from the DNA. The sample table shows roughly 490,000 clones, and 70% to 80% are seen once. The top ten constitute approximately 12% of the sample.

Donors were healthy HIV-negative adults with no recently reported acute infections or vaccinations. All donors were Caucasian adults living in Nashville, Tennessee, USA. For unsorted samples, around 85 million PBMCs were counted, and genomic DNA was extracted using the QIAamp DNA Blood Mini kit. Blood was collected by leukapheresis, and PBMCs were isolated by Ficoll-Histopaque density gradient centrifugation and then cryopreserved in liquid nitrogen vapor phase. Study-level results and caveats: Sampling was restricted to blood, and TCR repertoires in tissues likely differ from the TCR repertoires found in blood. Based on pairwise subsampling, the degree of clonotype sharing among donors was expected to be affected by sequencing depth. Because the study included a small number of donors, the genetic and exposure-history diversity represented was limited.

Worth noting for this clone: Its antigen specificity is not known. Base qualities are missing; no much larger clone stands one base away.

The sequenced sample consisted of PBMCs. The origin of this receptor is a woman aged 35 to 49 in good health. Some clones in this sample may be carry-over from other donors' samples. Recombination joined TRBV7-3 with TRBJ1-1, with a weak D call of TRBD1 (6 bases match). The CDR3 protein: CASSSHQGTEAFF. The nucleotide sequence reads as follows: TGTGCCAGCAGCTCTCACCAGGGGACTGAAGCTTTCTTT. Joined to the reference TRBV7-3 and TRBJ1-1 proteins, this CDR3 gives the full variable domain: GAGVSQTPSNKVTEKGKYVELRCDPISGHTALYWYRQSLGQGPEFLIYFQGTGAADDSGLPNDRFFAVRPEGSVSTLKIQRTERGDSAVYLCASSSHQGTEAFFGQGTRLTVV.